Presented here are 12 T cell receptor beta chains from one specimen sequenced in a study of T-cell memory formation after mild COVID-19 (dated by TCRdb to the early 2020s). To prepare the library, 5' RACE was applied. Sequencing was performed on an Illumina NovaSeq 6000. The raw public reads went through TCRdb reprocessing: fastp at Q25, MiXCR clone calling, in-frame beta chains kept. Rows are combined by CDR3 protein, so each entry shows the most common genes and DNA. This sample holds around 510,000 distinct CDR3 sequences; roughly a fifth were observed only once. Around 9.2% of the sample goes to the ten largest clones. Sequenced material: PBMCs or a T cell subset sorted from them (not recorded which). Receptor source: an adult woman who had mild COVID-19 (a few samples of this study predate the infection). The sample titles of this study are shuffled in the database, so cell type and time point are left out; the donor was told from shared clones.

The chain has TRBV30 and TRBJ2-2, with TRBD2 matching 13 bases. There are 15 residues in the CDR3. After removal of 3 bases from V and 4 bases from J, the junction contained 2 bases not matched to a gene. Germline loops: CDR1 GTSNPN, CDR2 SVGIG (reference sequence). The CDR3 sequence is CAWRWTSGSTGELFF. The DNA of the CDR3 is TGTGCCTGGAGGTGGACTAGCGGGAGCACCGGGGAGCTGTTTTTT.

This chain links TRBV6-2 or TRBV6-3 with TRBJ1-1, with D possibly being TRBD1 (5 bases). The CDR3 runs 17 residues. CDR1 is MNHEY and CDR2 is SVGEGT in the germline V gene. V lost 2 bases and J 0 bases, leaving 16 bases between the germline ends. CDR3 protein: CASSYPRQGSLNTEAFF. The CDR3 DNA reads as TGTGCCAGCAGTTACCCCCGGCAGGGCAGCCTGAACACTGAAGCTTTCTTT.

The sample holds many counts of this clonotype. The V and J genes are TRBV5-1 and TRBJ2-7; D might be TRBD2 (6 bases). The length of the CDR3 is 15 residues. Germline lookup yields CDR1 SGHRS and CDR2 YFSETQ. Trimming cost V 1 base and J 2 bases, with 13 bases left between them. In DNA form, the CDR3 reads TGCGCCAGCAGCTTGATAGAGCGGGCCACCTACGAGCAGTACTTC. As protein: CASSLIERATYEQYF.

This clonotype was counted a few times. The rearrangement uses TRBV3-1 and TRBJ2-7, with 7 nucleotides matching TRBD1. The CDR3 contains 18 residues. The germline V gene has CDR1 LGHDT and CDR2 YNNKEL (reference sequence). Trimming at V came to 5 bases and at J to 2 bases, leaving 18 bases not matched to a gene. As DNA, the CDR3 is TGTGCCAGCAGCTCCAAGCGTCTAACTAGGGGACAGACCTACGAGCAGTACTTC. Translating gives CASSSKRLTRGQTYEQYF.

This clonotype was seen only a few times. The V and J genes are TRBV12-3 or TRBV12-4 and TRBJ1-3; D may be TRBD1 (6 bases). The CDR3 length is 16 residues. Deletions cut 3 bases from V and 3 bases from J, with 15 bases between. CDR3 amino acids: CASSFYDRRYGNTIYF. The CDR3 DNA is TGTGCCAGCAGTTTTTATGACAGGCGTTATGGAAACACCATATATTTT.

The J gene is TRBJ2-7, the V gene TRBV9; TRBD1 agrees at 8 bases. The CDR3 extends over 15 amino acids. Looked up from germline, CDR1 is SGDLS and CDR2 is YYNGEE. The V and J ends lost 3 bases and 3 bases, in that order; junction bases with no gene match: 8. The CDR3 DNA reads as TGTGCCAGCAGCGCAGGGGGCCGGGAGAGCTACGAGCAGTACTTC. As protein: CASSAGGRESYEQYF.

The rearrangement uses TRBV2 and TRBJ2-5; 10 nucleotides agree with TRBD2. The V gene end was trimmed by 6 bases and the J gene end by 5 bases; junction bases not matched to a gene: 18. This CDR3 is 18 amino acids long. Germline V gene data show CDR1 as SNHLY and CDR2 as FYNNEI. The CDR3 DNA sequence: TGTGCCAGCAGCTCAGGACTAGCGGATGGAGGAGGGTGGGAGACCCAGTACTTC. It codes for CASSSGLADGGGWETQYF. The full variable domain, its missing parts supplied by reference TRBV2 and TRBJ2-5, is EPEVTQTPSHQVTQMGQEVILRCVPISNHLYFYWYRQILGQKVEFLVSFYNNEISEKSEIFDDQFSVERPDGSNFTLKIRSTKLEDSAMYFCASSSGLADGGGWETQYFGPGTRLLVL.

This chain uses TRBV11-3 with TRBJ1-1, with 9 bases aligning to TRBD1. The germline V gene has CDR1 SGHNT and CDR2 YENEEA. The CDR3 runs to 16 residues. J lost 7 bases, V lost 1 base, and 10 bases had no gene match. The chain's CDR3 is CASSLGRDRDKVEAFF. CDR3 DNA sequence: TGTGCCAGCAGCTTAGGTCGGGACAGGGACAAGGTTGAAGCTTTCTTT.

This rearrangement joins TRBV5-5 to TRBJ2-5; 8 bases are shared with TRBD2. Germline V gene data show CDR1 as SGHKS and CDR2 as YYEKEE (reference sequence). CDR3 length equals 16 residues. V dropped 7 bases and J dropped 5; count of bases not matched to a gene: 16. CDR3 residues: CASWGTATGGMETQYF. The CDR3 DNA follows: TGTGCCAGCTGGGGCACGGCGACGGGAGGGATGGAGACCCAGTACTTC.

The chain joins TRBV12-3 or TRBV12-4 to TRBJ1-1; TRBD1 is a possible D gene (5 bases). The CDR3 has 16 residues. V was trimmed by 3 bases and J by 0 bases, leaving 14 bases between them. The DNA for the CDR3 is TGTGCCAGCAGTTTCGGGGGGTCAACTATGAACACTGAAGCTTTCTTT. Amino acid sequence: CASSFGGSTMNTEAFF.

This clonotype has more than one count but fewer than ten. The chain employs TRBV7-2 and TRBJ2-2; 9 bases line up with TRBD1. The germline V gene encodes CDR1 SGHTA and CDR2 FQGNSA. The junction had 5 bases not matched to a gene; V was cut back by 5 bases and J by 1 base. CDR3 length equals 16 residues. CDR3 amino acids: CASSPGTGRNTGELFF. The CDR3 DNA reads TGTGCCAGCAGCCCCGGGACAGGGCGGAACACCGGGGAGCTGTTTTTT. The full variable domain, completed using reference TRBV7-2 and TRBJ2-2, is GAGVSQSPSNKVTEKGKDVELRCDPISGHTALYWYRQSLGQGLEFLIYFQGNSAPDKSGLPSDRFSAERTGGSVSTLTIQRTQQEDSAVYLCASSPGTGRNTGELFFGEGSRLTVL.

The chain combines TRBV10-3 with TRBJ1-1, with D possibly being TRBD1 (5 bases). Trimming left V 10 bases short and J 2 bases short, with 17 bases between. The germline gives CDR1 ENHRY, CDR2 SYGVKD. This CDR3 spans 14 amino acids. The CDR3 protein is CATAEAGGNTEAFF. The CDR3 coding sequence is TGTGCCACTGCAGAGGCGGGGGGAAACACTGAAGCTTTCTTT.